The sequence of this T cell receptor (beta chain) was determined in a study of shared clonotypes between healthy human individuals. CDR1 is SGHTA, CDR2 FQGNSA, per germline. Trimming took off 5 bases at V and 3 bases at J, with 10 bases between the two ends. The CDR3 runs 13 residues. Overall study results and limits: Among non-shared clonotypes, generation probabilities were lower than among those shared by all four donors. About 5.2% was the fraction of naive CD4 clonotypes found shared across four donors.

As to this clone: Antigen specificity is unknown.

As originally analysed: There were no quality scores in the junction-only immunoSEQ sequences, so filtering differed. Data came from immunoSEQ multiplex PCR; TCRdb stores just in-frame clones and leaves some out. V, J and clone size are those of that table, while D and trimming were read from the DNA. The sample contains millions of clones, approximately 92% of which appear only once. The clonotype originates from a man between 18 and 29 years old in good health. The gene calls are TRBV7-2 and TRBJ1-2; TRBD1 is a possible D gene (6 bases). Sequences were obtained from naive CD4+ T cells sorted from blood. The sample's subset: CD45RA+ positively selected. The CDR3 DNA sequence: TGTGCCAGCAGCCGGAACAGGGACTATGGCTACACCTTC. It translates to CASSRNRDYGYTF.